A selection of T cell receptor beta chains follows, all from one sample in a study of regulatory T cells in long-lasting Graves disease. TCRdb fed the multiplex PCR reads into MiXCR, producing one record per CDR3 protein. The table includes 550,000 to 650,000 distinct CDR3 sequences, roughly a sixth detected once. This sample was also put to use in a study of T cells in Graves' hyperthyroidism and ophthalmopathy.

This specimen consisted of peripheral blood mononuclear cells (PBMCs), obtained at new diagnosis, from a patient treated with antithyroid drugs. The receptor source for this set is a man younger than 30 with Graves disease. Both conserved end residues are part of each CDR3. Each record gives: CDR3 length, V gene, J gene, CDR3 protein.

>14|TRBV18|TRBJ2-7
CASSPDRGSDEQYF
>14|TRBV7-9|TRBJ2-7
CASSGGTGPYEQYF
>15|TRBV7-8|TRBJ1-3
CASSPRTGSGNTIYF
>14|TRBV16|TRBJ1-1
CASTPGRFNTEAFF
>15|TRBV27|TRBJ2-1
CASSLSPGLAVPQFF
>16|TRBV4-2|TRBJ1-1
CASSLKGGMVGTEAFF
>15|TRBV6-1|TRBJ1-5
CASSITGGAGQPQHF
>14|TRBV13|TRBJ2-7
CASSAQGLAYEQYF
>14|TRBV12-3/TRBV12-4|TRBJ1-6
CASRGGQGSSPLHF
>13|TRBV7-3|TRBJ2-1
CASSSRTSGKQFF
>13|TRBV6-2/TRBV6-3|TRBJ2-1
CASSWTRYNEQFF
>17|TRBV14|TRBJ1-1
CASSPKKTTVMNTEAFF
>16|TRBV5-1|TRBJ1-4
CASSLTGREANEKLFF
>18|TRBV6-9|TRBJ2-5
CASSYSRVGLALGETQYF
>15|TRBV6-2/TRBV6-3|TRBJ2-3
CASGEQRWGTDTQYF
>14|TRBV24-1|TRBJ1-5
CATSDLGRTVPQHF
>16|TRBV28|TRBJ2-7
CASSPRRGLGSYEQYF
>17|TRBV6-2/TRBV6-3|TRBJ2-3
CASSYTLAGALTDTQYF
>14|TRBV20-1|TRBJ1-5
CSARDSKGNQPQHF
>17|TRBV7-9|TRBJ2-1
CASSLPSGGETGHEQFF
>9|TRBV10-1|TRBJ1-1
CASSKPAFF
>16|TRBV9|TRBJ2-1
CASSVSPRDYLNEQFF
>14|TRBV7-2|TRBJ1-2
CASSLGPEVPRFAF
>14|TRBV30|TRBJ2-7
CAWSVRLVSYEQYF
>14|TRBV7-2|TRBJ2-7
CASSLDAGAYEQYF
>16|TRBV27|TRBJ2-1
CASTGSGGTLYNEQFF
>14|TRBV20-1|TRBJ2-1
CSAESGTIYNEQFF
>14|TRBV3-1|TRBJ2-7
CASSTASGRVEQYF
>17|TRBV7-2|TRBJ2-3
CASSLVEVVGSADTQYF
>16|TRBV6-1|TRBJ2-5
CASRPFVAGGLETQYF
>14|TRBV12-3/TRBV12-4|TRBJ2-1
CASSLTGVYNEQFF
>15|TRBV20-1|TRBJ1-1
CSARAEEKGNTEAFF
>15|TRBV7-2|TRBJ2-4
CASSLLGRAKNIQYF
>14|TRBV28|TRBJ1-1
CASSLVESGTEAFF
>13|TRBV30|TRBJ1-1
CAWREQGHTEAFF
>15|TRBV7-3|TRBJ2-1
CASSLSRGDYNEQFF
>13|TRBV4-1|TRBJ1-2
CASSRTGYEGYTF
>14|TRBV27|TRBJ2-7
CASSFQGEGYEQYF